Included here is one TCR beta chain sequence, with context. The antigen is unknown. Original data processing: ImmunoSEQ junction-only sequences lacked quality scores, so their filtering differed. Measured with immunoSEQ multiplex PCR; TCRdb has only the in-frame clones, and not every one. V, J and clone size derive from that table, while D and trimming were established from the DNA sequence. The data contain about 1.1 million clones, approximately 78% of them singletons. The CDR3 contains 16 residues. The germline V gene encodes CDR1 KGHSH and CDR2 LQKENI. Trimming took off 3 bases at V and 0 bases at J, with 13 bases between the two ends. This sample was included in a study of shared clonotypes between healthy human individuals. Whole-study results and caveats: The study found 4.5% to 5% of naive CD4 clonotypes shared across a handful of donors. The study found lower generation probabilities in non-shared clonotypes than in those shared by all four donors.

This chain uses TRBV18 with TRBJ2-3; D not resolved. The clonotype originates from a man younger than 30 in good health. Some clones in this sample may be carry-over from other donors' samples. Source material: memory CD4+ T cells from PBMCs. As to subset: CD45RA-negative fraction. CDR3 nucleotide sequence: TGTGCCAGCTCACCGGTTAGAGTCACTAGCACAGATACGCAGTATTTT. The encoded protein is CASSPVRVTSTDTQYF.